Below, 30 T cell receptor beta chains from the same sample are listed, as sequenced in a study of blood T cell repertoires in COVID-19. Using immunoSEQ multiplex PCR, the repertoire was profiled, and TCRdb retains in-frame clones only, with some absent. The sample lists 120,000 or so clones; over 75% were seen once. Sequenced sample: peripheral blood. The receptor set was obtained from a woman in her seventies with acute or convalescent COVID-19.

V gene TRBV6-4 combines with J gene TRBJ1-1; D remains unclear. The CDR3 sequence is 12 residues long. Trimming cost V 5 bases and J 7 bases, with 11 bases left between them. CDR1 MRHNA and CDR2 SNTAGT come from the germline V gene. The CDR3 DNA reads as TGTGCCAGCAGTCGGGGTACCGGTGAAGCTTTCTTT. As protein: CASSRGTGEAFF.

The V and J genes are TRBV18 and TRBJ2-1; D not certain. CDR1 KGHSH and CDR2 LQKENI come from the germline V gene. This CDR3 contains 12 residues. The ends were cut back, 6 bases at V and 7 bases at J, with 10 bases in the middle. CDR3 amino acids: CASSLLFNEQFF. CDR3 bases: TGTGCCAGCTCTCTTCTCTTTAATGAGCAGTTCTTC.

The V and J genes are TRBV5-1 and TRBJ2-1; no reliable D call. Germline values: CDR1 SGHRS, CDR2 YFSETQ. V was clipped by 1 base and J by 3 bases, with 8 bases between them. The CDR3 has 14 amino acids. The CDR3 protein is CASSLISGYNEQFF. Here the CDR3 DNA reads TGCGCCAGCAGCTTGATTTCGGGCTACAATGAGCAGTTCTTC.

The chain is built from TRBV19 and TRBJ1-5; the match to TRBD1 covers 10 bases. Germline CDR1 LNHDA, CDR2 SQIVND (reference sequence). V trimming: 3 bases; J trimming: 4 bases; junction bases outside the gene matches: 3. There are 15 residues in the CDR3. CDR3 protein: CASSIGDRGNQPQHF. The CDR3 region has the DNA TGTGCCAGTAGTATTGGGGACAGGGGTAATCAGCCCCAGCATTTT.

The J gene is TRBJ1-2, the V gene TRBV7-8; a possible D gene is TRBD1 (6 bases). The CDR3 runs 14 residues. The germline CDR1 and CDR2 sequences are SGHVS and FQNEAQ. Between the trimmed V and J ends, which lost 6 bases and 4 bases, there was a span of 15 bases. The CDR3 nucleotides read TGTGCCAGCAGTTCCGGACAGATCCTCTATGGCTACACCTTC. Translated: CASSSGQILYGYTF.

The rearrangement joins TRBV6-2 or TRBV6-3 to TRBJ2-1; 7 bases align to TRBD1. The ends lost 6 bases at V and 1 base at J; junction bases unmatched: 6. CDR1 and CDR2 from the germline V gene are MNHEY and SVGEGT. The CDR3 length is 15 residues. In nucleotides, the CDR3 is TGTGCCAGCAGCCTCACAGGGGTATCCTACAATGAGCAGTTCTTC. Encoded protein: CASSLTGVSYNEQFF.

The chain links TRBV18 to TRBJ1-2; D is uncertain. Per the germline V gene, CDR1 is KGHSH and CDR2 is LQKENI. CDR3 size: 15 residues. V gave up 0 bases and J gave up 5 bases, with 13 bases separating them. The CDR3 reads CASSPPFSANYGYTF. The CDR3 DNA is TGTGCCAGCTCACCACCGTTTTCCGCGAATTATGGCTACACCTTC.

This chain uses TRBV14 with TRBJ1-3; D ambiguous. V was shortened by 0 bases and J by 4 bases, with 16 bases between the two germline ends. CDR3 size: 17 residues. CDR1 and CDR2 (germline): SGHDN, FVKESK. CDR3 nucleotides: TGTGCCAGCAGCCAAGAGGGTCCGGGGTCATTCGGAAACACCATATATTTT. Translation: CASSQEGPGSFGNTIYF.

This chain uses TRBV2 with TRBJ1-4, with a possible D match to TRBD1 (6 bases). This CDR3 region has 12 residues. CDR1 is SNHLY, CDR2 FYNNEI, per germline. Trimming pared 6 bases from V and 7 bases from J, leaving 9 bases between. CDR3 protein: CASRQGVEKLFF. CDR3 nucleotide sequence: TGTGCCAGCAGACAGGGTGTTGAAAAACTGTTTTTT.

V usage is TRBV12-3 or TRBV12-4 and J usage is TRBJ2-1, with TRBD1 matching 7 bases. The J segment lost 4 bases and the V segment lost 4 bases, leaving 1 base of the junction unmatched. The CDR3 totals 13 residues. DNA of the CDR3: TGTGCCAGCAGTTCAGGGGGTTACAATGAGCAGTTCTTC. Amino acids: CASSSGGYNEQFF.

The chain combines TRBV10-2 with TRBJ2-7; 9 nucleotides line up with TRBD2. Looked up from germline, CDR1 is WSHSY and CDR2 is SAAADI. The CDR3 consists of 16 residues. Trimming removed 4 bases from V and 5 bases from J; junction bases left unmatched: 12. The CDR3 region is CASSGERGALFNEQYV. The CDR3 region has the DNA TGCGCCAGCAGTGGGGAGCGGGGGGCCCTCTTTAACGAGCAGTACGTC.

J is TRBJ2-1 and V is TRBV5-1; TRBD2 aligns across 14 bases. V gave up 4 bases and J gave up 6 bases; unmatched junction bases: 6. This CDR3 region has 16 residues. The germline V gene has CDR1 SGHRS and CDR2 YFSETQ. CDR3 DNA sequence: TGCGCCAGCAGCGGATGGACTAGCGGGGGGATCAATGAGCAGTTCTTC. This codes for CASSGWTSGGINEQFF.

V is TRBV7-2 and J is TRBJ1-6; weak D call: TRBD1 (6 bases). Germline V gives CDR1 SGHTA, CDR2 FQGNSA. V was shortened by 5 bases and J by 7 bases, with 9 bases between the two germline ends. The CDR3 consists of 13 residues. The CDR3 nucleotides read TGTGCCAGCAGCCCTCAGGGGAATTCACCCCTCCACTTT. It codes for CASSPQGNSPLHF. Variable domain in full (rest from reference TRBV7-2 and TRBJ1-6): GAGVSQSPSNKVTEKGKDVELRCDPISGHTALYWYRQSLGQGLEFLIYFQGNSAPDKSGLPSDRFSAERTGGSVSTLTIQRTQQEDSAVYLCASSPQGNSPLHFGNGTRLTVT.

This chain connects TRBV11-2 to TRBJ1-6; D is possibly TRBD1 (5 bases). CDR1 is SGHAT, CDR2 FQNNGV, per germline. V was trimmed by 5 bases and J by 9 bases, leaving 17 bases between them. The CDR3 sequence is 15 residues long. The CDR3 DNA sequence: TGTGCCAGCAGCCTAGGATTCCCCCAGGGTTCACCCCTCCACTTT. Encoded protein: CASSLGFPQGSPLHF. The full variable domain, completed using reference TRBV11-2 and TRBJ1-6, is EAGVAQSPRYKIIEKRQSVAFWCNPISGHATLYWYQQILGQGPKLLIQFQNNGVVDDSQLPKDRFSAERLKGVDSTLKIQPAKLEDSAVYLCASSLGFPQGSPLHFGNGTRLTVT.

V gene TRBV24-1 combines with J gene TRBJ1-1; D remains ambiguous. V was clipped by 4 bases and J by 1 base, with 12 bases between them. Germline CDR1 and CDR2: KGHDR and SFDVKD. The CDR3 length is 15 residues. The CDR3 is CATSDPGKGNTEAFF. DNA of the CDR3: TGTGCCACCAGTGACCCGGGGAAGGGGAACACTGAAGCTTTCTTT.

The V call is TRBV5-4, the J call TRBJ1-6; a weak D match, TRBD1 (5 bases). Germline V gene lookup returns CDR1 SGHNT and CDR2 YYREEE (reference sequence). The V end was cut by 4 bases, the J end by 6 bases, with 14 bases between. The CDR3 has 15 amino acids. The CDR3 DNA follows: TGTGCCAGCAGCGCCTCGTGGGGCCTTAATTCACCCCTCCACTTT. Translating it yields CASSASWGLNSPLHF.

V is TRBV19 and J is TRBJ2-5; 11 positions match TRBD2. Trimming took 9 bases from V and 2 from J; bases not matched to a gene: 2. CDR3 length: 13 amino acids. Germline CDR1 LNHDA, CDR2 SQIVND (reference sequence). CDR3 protein: CASRLAGQETQYF. CDR3 in DNA: TGTGCCAGCAGACTAGCGGGACAAGAGACCCAGTACTTC. Complete variable domain (other parts from reference TRBV19 and TRBJ2-5): DGGITQSPKYLFRKEGQNVTLSCEQNLNHDAMYWYRQDPGQGLRLIYYSQIVNDFQKGDIAEGYSVSREKKESFPLTVTSAQKNPTAFYLCASRLAGQETQYFGPGTRLLVL.

V gene TRBV6-2 or TRBV6-3 combines with J gene TRBJ1-6; a weak D match, TRBD1 (6 bases). Deletions cut 2 bases from V and 0 bases from J, with 23 bases between. The CDR3 extends over 21 amino acids. Germline values: CDR1 MNHEY, CDR2 SVGEGT. CDR3 protein: CASSYPSYASGTNSYNSPLHF. The CDR3 DNA follows: TGTGCCAGCAGTTACCCCTCCTACGCATCCGGGACAAACTCCTATAATTCACCCCTCCACTTT.

The gene calls are TRBV7-2 and TRBJ1-6; 11 nucleotides line up with TRBD1. The CDR3 is 16 residues long. CDR1 SGHTA and CDR2 FQGNSA come from the germline V gene. Trimming at V came to 2 bases and at J to 9 bases, leaving 6 bases not matched to a gene. CDR3 bases: TGTGCCAGCAGCTTAAGCGTCGGGACAGGGGGTTCACCCCTCCACTTT. Protein product: CASSLSVGTGGSPLHF.

V gene TRBV2 combines with J gene TRBJ1-2; D is unclear. Germline V gene sequence: CDR1 SNHLY, CDR2 FYNNEI. The ends were cut back, 3 bases at V and 8 bases at J, with 16 bases in the middle. This CDR3 has 14 residues. The CDR3 spells CASSDSRGVLGYTF. CDR3 nucleotides: TGTGCCAGCAGTGATTCCCGGGGAGTATTGGGCTACACCTTC. Filled out from reference TRBV2 and TRBJ1-2, the complete variable domain reads EPEVTQTPSHQVTQMGQEVILRCVPISNHLYFYWYRQILGQKVEFLVSFYNNEISEKSEIFDDQFSVERPDGSNFTLKIRSTKLEDSAMYFCASSDSRGVLGYTFGSGTRLTVV.

The chain employs TRBV23-1 and TRBJ2-5; D is unclear. TRBV23-1 is an open reading frame whose function is uncertain. This CDR3 has 16 residues. Trimming left V 0 bases short and J 2 bases short, with 13 bases between. The CDR3 DNA reads as TGCGCCAGCAGTCAATCGAGGCAGTTTCAACAAGAGACCCAGTACTTC. This encodes CASSQSRQFQQETQYF.

This chain joins TRBV14 and TRBJ2-3, with D possibly matching TRBD1 (5 bases). This CDR3 has 14 residues. Germline V gives CDR1 SGHDN, CDR2 FVKESK. V lost 1 base and J 1 base, leaving 6 bases between the germline ends. Here the CDR3 DNA reads TGTGCCAGCAGCCAAGTAGGGGGCACAGATACGCAGTATTTT. This sequence encodes CASSQVGGTDTQYF.

The genes are TRBV10-3 and TRBJ1-1, with TRBD1 as a possible D gene (5 bases). Trimming removed 6 bases at V and 1 base at J, with 12 bases between. The CDR3 is made up of 14 amino acids. Germline V gene sequence: CDR1 ENHRY, CDR2 SYGVKD. CDR3 nucleotide sequence: TGTGCCATCAGAGCTGGTGGACAGAACACTGAAGCTTTCTTT. This translates into CAIRAGGQNTEAFF.

This clone occurred a few times. The J gene is TRBJ1-2, the V gene TRBV6-5; no reliable D call. From germline, CDR1 is MNHEY and CDR2 SVGAGI. This CDR3 is built from 13 residues. The germline V and J ends were trimmed by 6 bases and 10 bases, with 18 bases remaining between them. CDR3 in amino acids: CASRRTLVSDYTF. For the CDR3, the DNA is TGTGCCAGCAGGAGGACTTTAGTCAGTGACTACACCTTC.

CDR3 coding DNA: TGTGCCAGCACCTCGGACACCGGCTATGGCTACACCTTC. As protein: CASTSDTGYGYTF. The chain couples TRBV5-6 to TRBJ1-2; possibly TRBD1 for D (5 bases). The length of the CDR3 is 13 residues. Germline-derived CDR1 and CDR2 are SGHDT and YYEEEE. The germline V and J ends were trimmed by 6 bases and 4 bases, with 13 bases remaining between them.

In DNA form, the CDR3 reads TGCAGCGCCGCGACAGGATTCCAAGAGACCCAGTACTTC. Residues: CSAATGFQETQYF. This sequence joins TRBV29-1 and TRBJ2-5; TRBD1 might be the D (6 bases). V shed 7 bases and J shed 1 base, with 13 bases lying between them. Per germline, CDR1 SQVTM and CDR2 ANQGSEA. The CDR3 totals 13 residues.

The CDR3 nucleotides read TGCGCCAGCTACGGGACTAGCGGGAAAGAGACCCAGTACTTC. Translating it yields CASYGTSGKETQYF. This chain uses TRBV5-1 with TRBJ2-5; 13 nucleotides agree with TRBD2. Trimming removed 7 bases from V and 3 bases from J; junction bases left unmatched: 3. There are 14 residues in the CDR3. The germline gives CDR1 SGHRS, CDR2 YFSETQ.

The rearrangement uses TRBV6-2 or TRBV6-3 and TRBJ1-5; possible D gene TRBD1, 5 bases. CDR1 is MNHEY, CDR2 SVGEGT, per germline. CDR3 length: 14 residues. V shed 0 bases and J shed 6 bases, with 9 bases lying between them. The DNA of the CDR3 is TGTGCCAGCAGTTACTCGGGGGGGGGTCAGCCCCAGCATTTT. Protein product: CASSYSGGGQPQHF.

The chain uses TRBV18 and TRBJ1-6; 9 bases are shared with TRBD1. Germline lookup yields CDR1 KGHSH and CDR2 LQKENI. Trimming cost V 3 bases and J 6 bases; bases outside gene matches: 0. CDR3 length: 14 residues. In DNA form, the CDR3 reads TGTGCCAGCTCACCGGGACAGGGTAATTCACCCCTCCACTTT. Translation gives CASSPGQGNSPLHF.

The rearrangement joins TRBV18 to TRBJ1-1; 7 positions agree with TRBD1. Germline lookup yields CDR1 KGHSH and CDR2 LQKENI. Unmatched junction bases numbered 5, after V lost 7 bases and J lost 0 bases. This CDR3 is built from 14 residues. The CDR3 nucleotides read TGTGCCAGCTTCACAGGGGCTCTGAACACTGAAGCTTTCTTT. It is translated as CASFTGALNTEAFF.